Below, one T cell receptor beta chain is given with its context. What it recognizes is unknown. These gene names are mouse names. Read data end 1 residue before the CDR3 end; the end is taken from the germline J gene. CDR3 length: 14 residues. From germline, CDR1 is LGHNA and CDR2 YSYQKL. The V gene lost 0 bases and the J gene lost 0 bases, with 5 bases spanning the gap. As to time point: mouse harvest day 7 after allogeneic transplant. The graft held 10^6 splenic CD5+ T cells and 10^7 T-cell-depleted bone marrow cells. Mice had MHC-mismatched B6 into BALB/c GVHD, sampled day 7 or 14. This sample was included in a study of tissue T cells after allogeneic stem cell transplantation. Findings of the study overall: In patients and mice, blood and spleen missed much of tissue repertoire. Sampling depth was limited, and the cohort was small and clinically varied. Across patients, clones rarely overlapped, yet motif clusters were shared tissue-specifically.

Profiled with immunoSEQ multiplex PCR; TCRdb holds only in-frame clones, not every one. The sample has some 2,200 clones, around 50% seen once. The clonotype was recovered from a female BALB/c mouse given C57BL/6 T cells with graft-versus-host disease after an allogeneic hematopoietic cell transplant. Sample: liver tissue. The chain couples TRBV2 to TRBJ1-1; no firm D call. CDR3 DNA, as far as it was read: TGTGCCAGCAGCCAAGACAGAGCAAACACAGAAGTCTTC. Protein sequence: CASSQDRANTEVF. The full CDR3 is CASSQDRANTEVFF.